These 2 T cell receptor beta chains were all obtained from the same sample, sequenced in a study. TCRdb reprocessed the 5' RACE reads via MiXCR and lists one record per CDR3 protein. The sample includes 7,000 to 9,500 distinct CDR3 sequences, around 44% of them seen just once. Tregs were sorted as CD4+CD25+CD127-/low cells. Sample: Tregs sorted from a lymph node. These receptors were obtained from a female donor with breast cancer.

This sequence joins TRBV5-6 and TRBJ1-2, with D unresolved. Germline V gene data show CDR1 as SGHDT and CDR2 as YYEEEE. V was trimmed by 2 bases and J by 2 bases, leaving 10 bases between them. This CDR3 region has 14 residues. The CDR3 sequence: CASSFQSGNYGYTF. In DNA, the CDR3 is TGTGCCAGCAGCTTCCAGTCGGGGAACTATGGCTACACCTTC. Full variable domain (rest looked up from reference TRBV5-6 and TRBJ1-2): DAGVTQSPTHLIKTRGQQVTLRCSPKSGHDTVSWYQQALGQGPQFIFQYYEEEERQRGNFPDRFSGHQFPNYSSELNVNALLLGDSALYLCASSFQSGNYGYTFGSGTRLTVV.

This clonotype was observed a handful of times. No conserved phenylalanine or tryptophan ends this CDR3, so it is likely a read error. This chain joins TRBV5-1 and TRBJ2-5, with 10 bases aligning to TRBD2. V lost 2 bases, J lost 10 bases, and 11 bases stayed unmatched. In germline, CDR1 is SGHRS, CDR2 YFSETQ. This CDR3 region has 15 residues. CDR3 in DNA: TGCGCCAGCAGCTTCGGGTTAGCGGGAGGTGGTGTCCAGTACCTC. The encoded protein is CASSFGLAGGGVQYL.